This T cell receptor beta chain was profiled in a study of regulatory T cells in long-lasting Graves disease. Combining iRepertoire HTBI primers with Arm-PCR of CDR3 regions, the authors built TCR beta libraries. TCRdb independently ran MiXCR on the multiplex PCR reads; one entry per CDR3 protein. The repertoire has 300,000 to 350,000 distinct CDR3 sequences, around a fifth of them found once; the top ten carry 25% to 35%. Time point given: persistent/refractory GD, antithyroid drugs over 5 years with positive TRAb. The TCR library was prepared using RNA isolated from PBMCs. The sample holds many counts of this clonotype. The length of the CDR3 is 13 residues. The germline CDR1 and CDR2 sequences are LGHDT and YNNKEL (reference sequence). The germline V and J ends were trimmed by 2 bases and 9 bases, with 11 bases remaining between them.

Here the sequenced sample was peripheral blood mononuclear cells (PBMCs), taken when the disease was refractory, from a patient treated with antithyroid drugs. The clonotype was recovered from a female donor with Graves disease. The chain employs TRBV3-1 and TRBJ1-5; D not resolved. CDR3 coding DNA: TGTGCCAGCAGCCAAAGGGCGGCCTCGCCCCAGCATTTT. Protein product: CASSQRAASPQHF.